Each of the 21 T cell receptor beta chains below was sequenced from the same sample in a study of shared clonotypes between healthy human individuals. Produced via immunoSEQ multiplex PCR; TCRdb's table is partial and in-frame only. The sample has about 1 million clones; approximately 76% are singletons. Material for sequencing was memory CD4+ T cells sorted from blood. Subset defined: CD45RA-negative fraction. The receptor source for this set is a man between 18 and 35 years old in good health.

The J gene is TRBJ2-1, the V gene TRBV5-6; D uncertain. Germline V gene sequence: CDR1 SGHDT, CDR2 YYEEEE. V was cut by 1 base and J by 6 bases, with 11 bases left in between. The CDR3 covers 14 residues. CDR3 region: CASSLINLINEQFF. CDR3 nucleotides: TGTGCCAGCAGCTTGATTAACTTGATCAATGAGCAGTTCTTC.

CDR3 amino acids: CASRSPRGGEDNEQFF. The CDR3 nucleotides read TGTGCCAGTAGATCCCCGAGGGGGGGTGAGGACAATGAGCAGTTCTTC. The genes are TRBV19 and TRBJ2-1; D perhaps matches TRBD2 (7 bases). With 6 bases removed from V and 5 bases from J, the gap between germline ends came to 20 bases. The CDR3 runs to 16 residues. The V gene's germline CDR1 is LNHDA and CDR2 SQIVND (reference sequence).

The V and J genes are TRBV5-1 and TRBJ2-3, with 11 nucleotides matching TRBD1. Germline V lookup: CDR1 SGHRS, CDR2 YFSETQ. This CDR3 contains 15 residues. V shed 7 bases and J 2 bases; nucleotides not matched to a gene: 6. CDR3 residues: CASGGQGAITDTQYF. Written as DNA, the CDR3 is TGCGCCAGCGGCGGACAGGGGGCCATCACAGATACGCAGTATTTT.

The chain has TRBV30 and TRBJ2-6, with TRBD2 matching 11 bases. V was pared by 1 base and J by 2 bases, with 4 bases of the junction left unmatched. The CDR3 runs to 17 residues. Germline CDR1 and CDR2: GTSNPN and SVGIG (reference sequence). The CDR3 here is CAWSELAGGPGANVLTF. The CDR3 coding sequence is TGTGCCTGGAGTGAGTTAGCGGGAGGGCCTGGGGCCAACGTCCTGACTTTC.

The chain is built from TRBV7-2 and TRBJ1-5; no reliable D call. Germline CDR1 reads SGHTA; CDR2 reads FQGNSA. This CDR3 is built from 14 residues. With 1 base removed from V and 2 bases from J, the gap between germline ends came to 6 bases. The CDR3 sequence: CASSLDDGNQPQHF. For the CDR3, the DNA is TGTGCCAGCAGCTTAGACGATGGCAATCAGCCCCAGCATTTT.

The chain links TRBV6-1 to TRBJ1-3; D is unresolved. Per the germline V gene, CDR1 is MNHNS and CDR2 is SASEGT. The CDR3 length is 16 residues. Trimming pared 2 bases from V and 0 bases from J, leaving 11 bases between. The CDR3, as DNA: TGTGCCAGCAGTGAACAAGGGAACCTCTCTGGAAACACCATATATTTT. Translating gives CASSEQGNLSGNTIYF.

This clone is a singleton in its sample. The CDR3 DNA reads TGTGCCAGCTCTCTAAGGATCGACAATGAGCAGTTCTTC. It yields the protein CASSLRIDNEQFF. The chain recombines TRBV18 with TRBJ2-1; D not certain. Germline CDR1 KGHSH, CDR2 LQKENI. Deletions cut 6 bases from V and 5 bases from J, with 11 bases between. CDR3 length: 13 amino acids.

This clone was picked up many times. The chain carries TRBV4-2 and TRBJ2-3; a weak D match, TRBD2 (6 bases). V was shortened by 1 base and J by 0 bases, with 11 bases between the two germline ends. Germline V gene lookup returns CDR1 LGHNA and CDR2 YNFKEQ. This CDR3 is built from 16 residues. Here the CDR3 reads CASSQVFLASTDTQYF. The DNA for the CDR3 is TGTGCCAGCAGCCAAGTCTTCCTAGCGAGCACAGATACGCAGTATTTT.

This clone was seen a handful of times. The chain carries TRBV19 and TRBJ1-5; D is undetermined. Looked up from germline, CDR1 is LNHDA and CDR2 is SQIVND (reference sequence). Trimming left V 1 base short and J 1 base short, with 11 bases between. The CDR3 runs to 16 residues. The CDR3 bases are TGTGCCAGTAGTATAGTGGACGGACTAAGCAATCAGCCCCAGCATTTT. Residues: CASSIVDGLSNQPQHF.

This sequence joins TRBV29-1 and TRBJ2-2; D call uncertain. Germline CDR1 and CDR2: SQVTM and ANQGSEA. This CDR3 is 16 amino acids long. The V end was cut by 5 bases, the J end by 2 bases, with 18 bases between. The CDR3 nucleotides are TGCAGCGTTCAGAATAGAGCGCTGAGAAACACCGGGGAGCTGTTTTTT. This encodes CSVQNRALRNTGELFF.

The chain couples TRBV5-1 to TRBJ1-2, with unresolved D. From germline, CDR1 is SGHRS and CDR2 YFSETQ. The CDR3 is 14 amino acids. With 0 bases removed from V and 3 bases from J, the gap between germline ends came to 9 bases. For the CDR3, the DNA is TGCGCCAGCAGCTTGGAAGGGCCCCACTATGGCTACACCTTC. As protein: CASSLEGPHYGYTF.

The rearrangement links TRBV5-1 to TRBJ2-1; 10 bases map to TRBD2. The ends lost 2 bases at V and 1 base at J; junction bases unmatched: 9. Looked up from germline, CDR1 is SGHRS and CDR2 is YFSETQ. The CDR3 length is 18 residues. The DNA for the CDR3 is TGCGCCAGCAGCTTACTAGCGGGGTCTGCTGGGTCCTACAATGAGCAGTTCTTC. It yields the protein CASSLLAGSAGSYNEQFF. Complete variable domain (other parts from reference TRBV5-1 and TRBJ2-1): KAGVTQTPRYLIKTRGQQVTLSCSPISGHRSVSWYQQTPGQGLQFLFEYFSETQRNKGNFPGRFSGRQFSNSRSEMNVSTLELGDSALYLCASSLLAGSAGSYNEQFFGPGTRLTVL.

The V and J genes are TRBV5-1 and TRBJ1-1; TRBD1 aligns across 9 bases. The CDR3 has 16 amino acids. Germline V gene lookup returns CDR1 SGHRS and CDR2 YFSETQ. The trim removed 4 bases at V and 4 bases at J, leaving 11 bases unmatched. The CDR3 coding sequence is TGCGCCAGCAGCGCCGGGACAGGGCTGGGTAGCACTGAAGCTTTCTTT. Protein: CASSAGTGLGSTEAFF.

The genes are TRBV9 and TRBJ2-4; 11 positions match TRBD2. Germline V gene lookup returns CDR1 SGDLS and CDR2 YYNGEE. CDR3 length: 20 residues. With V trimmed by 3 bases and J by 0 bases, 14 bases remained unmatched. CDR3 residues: CASSAPTSGGLELAKNIQYF. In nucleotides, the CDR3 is TGTGCCAGCAGCGCGCCAACTAGCGGGGGTCTGGAGCTAGCCAAAAACATTCAGTACTTC.

CDR3 in amino acids: CASSSNADTQYF. For the CDR3, the DNA is TGTGCCAGCAGCTCAAACGCAGATACGCAGTATTTT. V usage is TRBV7-6 and J usage is TRBJ2-3, with D unresolved. The CDR3 runs to 12 residues. Germline values: CDR1 SGHVS, CDR2 FNYEAQ. The V and J ends lost 4 bases and 4 bases respectively, with 6 bases between them.

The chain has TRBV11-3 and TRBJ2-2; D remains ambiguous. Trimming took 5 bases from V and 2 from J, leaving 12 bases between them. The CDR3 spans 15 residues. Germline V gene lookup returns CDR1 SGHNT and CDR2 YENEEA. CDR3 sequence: CASSPVAANTGELFF. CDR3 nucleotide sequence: TGTGCCAGCAGCCCAGTGGCCGCCAACACCGGGGAGCTGTTTTTT.

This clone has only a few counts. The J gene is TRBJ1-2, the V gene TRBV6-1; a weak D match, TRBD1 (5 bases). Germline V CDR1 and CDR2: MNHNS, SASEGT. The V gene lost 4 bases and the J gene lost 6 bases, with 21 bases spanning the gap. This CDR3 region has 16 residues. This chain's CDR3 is CASSGAFGGLKDGYTF. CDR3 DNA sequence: TGTGCCAGCAGTGGGGCCTTTGGGGGGTTGAAGGATGGCTACACCTTC.

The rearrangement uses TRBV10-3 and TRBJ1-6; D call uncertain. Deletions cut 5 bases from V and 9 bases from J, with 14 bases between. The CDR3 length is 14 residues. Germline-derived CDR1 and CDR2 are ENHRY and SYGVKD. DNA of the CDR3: TGTGCCATCAGTCGCCCGGACCTGAGTTCACCCCTCCACTTT. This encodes CAISRPDLSSPLHF.

CDR3: CASSQPGAGNQPQHF. DNA of the CDR3: TGCGCCAGCAGCCAACCGGGGGCGGGGAATCAGCCCCAGCATTTT. This chain connects TRBV4-1 to TRBJ1-5; the D gene is possibly TRBD1 (6 bases). Trimming removed 2 bases at V and 4 bases at J, with 12 bases between. Germline CDR1 reads MGHRA; CDR2 reads YSYEKL. The CDR3 runs 15 residues.

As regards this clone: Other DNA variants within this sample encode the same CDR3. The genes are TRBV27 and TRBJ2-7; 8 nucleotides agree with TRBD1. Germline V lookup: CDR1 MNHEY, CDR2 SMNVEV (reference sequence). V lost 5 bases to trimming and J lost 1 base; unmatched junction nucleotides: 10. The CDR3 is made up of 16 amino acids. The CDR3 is CASSLLPGQGSYEQYF. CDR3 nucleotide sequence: TGTGCCAGCAGTCTTCTCCCAGGACAGGGATCCTACGAGCAGTACTTC.

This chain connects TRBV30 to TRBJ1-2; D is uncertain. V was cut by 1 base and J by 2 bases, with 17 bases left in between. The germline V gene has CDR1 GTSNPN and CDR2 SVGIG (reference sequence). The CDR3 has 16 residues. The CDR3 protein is CAWSGDLIGRNYGYTF. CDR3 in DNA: TGTGCCTGGAGTGGTGATCTAATAGGCAGAAACTATGGCTACACCTTC.